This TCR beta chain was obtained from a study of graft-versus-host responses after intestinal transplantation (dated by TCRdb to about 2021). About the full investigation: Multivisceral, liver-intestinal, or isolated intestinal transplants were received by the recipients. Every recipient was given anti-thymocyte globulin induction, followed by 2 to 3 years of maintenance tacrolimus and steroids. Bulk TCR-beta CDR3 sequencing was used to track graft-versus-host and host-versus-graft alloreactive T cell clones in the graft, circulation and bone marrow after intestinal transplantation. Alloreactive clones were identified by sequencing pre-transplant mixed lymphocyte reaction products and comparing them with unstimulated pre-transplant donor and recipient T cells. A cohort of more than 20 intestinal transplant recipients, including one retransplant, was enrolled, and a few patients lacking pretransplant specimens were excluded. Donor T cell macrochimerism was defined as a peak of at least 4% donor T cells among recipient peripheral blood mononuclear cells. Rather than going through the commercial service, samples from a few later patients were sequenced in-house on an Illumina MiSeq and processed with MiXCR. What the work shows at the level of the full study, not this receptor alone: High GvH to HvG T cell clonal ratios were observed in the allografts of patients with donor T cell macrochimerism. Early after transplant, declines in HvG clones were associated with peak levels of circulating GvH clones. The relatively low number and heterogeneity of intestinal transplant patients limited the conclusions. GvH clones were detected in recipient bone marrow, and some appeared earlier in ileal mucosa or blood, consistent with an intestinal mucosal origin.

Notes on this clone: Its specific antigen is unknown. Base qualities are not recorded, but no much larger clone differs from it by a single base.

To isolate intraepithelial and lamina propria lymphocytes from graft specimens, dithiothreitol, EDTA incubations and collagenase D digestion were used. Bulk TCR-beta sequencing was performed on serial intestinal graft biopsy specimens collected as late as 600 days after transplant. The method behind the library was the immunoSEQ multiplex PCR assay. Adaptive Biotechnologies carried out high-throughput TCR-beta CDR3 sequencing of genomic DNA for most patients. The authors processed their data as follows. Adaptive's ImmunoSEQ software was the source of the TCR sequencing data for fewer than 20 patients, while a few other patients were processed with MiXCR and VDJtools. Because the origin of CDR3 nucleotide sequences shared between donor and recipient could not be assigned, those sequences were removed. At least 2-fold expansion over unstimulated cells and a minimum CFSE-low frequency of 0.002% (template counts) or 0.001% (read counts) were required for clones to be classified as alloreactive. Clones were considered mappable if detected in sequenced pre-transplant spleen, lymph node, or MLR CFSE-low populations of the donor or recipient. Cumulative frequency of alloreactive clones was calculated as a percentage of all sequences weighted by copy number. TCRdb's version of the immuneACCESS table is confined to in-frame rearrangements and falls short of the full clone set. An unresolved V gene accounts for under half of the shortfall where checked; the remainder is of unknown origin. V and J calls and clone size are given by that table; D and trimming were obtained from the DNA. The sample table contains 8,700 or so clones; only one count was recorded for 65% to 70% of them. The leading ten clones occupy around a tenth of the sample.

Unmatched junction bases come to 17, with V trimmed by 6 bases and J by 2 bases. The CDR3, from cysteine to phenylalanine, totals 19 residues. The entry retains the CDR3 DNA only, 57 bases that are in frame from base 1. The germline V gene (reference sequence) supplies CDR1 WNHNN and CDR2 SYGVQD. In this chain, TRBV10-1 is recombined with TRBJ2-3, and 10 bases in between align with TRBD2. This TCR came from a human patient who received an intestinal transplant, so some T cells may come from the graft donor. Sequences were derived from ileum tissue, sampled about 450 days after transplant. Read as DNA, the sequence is TGCGCCAGCAGGGAGACTAGCGGGTGCGGAGGGGGCTACACAGATACGCAGTATTTT. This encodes CASRETSGCGGGYTDTQYF.